This record looks at one TCR beta chain sequence and its context. Which antigen it targets is not known. No base qualities exist here, and no much larger clone lies one base off it. TCRbeta CDR3 regions were amplified from genomic DNA using the immunoSEQ Assay, a bias-controlled multiplex PCR. In the authors' own workflow: The number of nucleated cells in each sample was estimated from the amplification of reference gene primers within the assay. Sequence reads were collapsed and filtered to measure the absolute abundance of every unique TCRbeta CDR3 rearrangement. Productive Simpson clonality was computed per sample as the square root of Simpson's diversity index over productive rearrangements. This immuneACCESS table, as held by TCRdb, lists in-frame sequences with V and J called but not all clones. Of the missing ones, under half trace to an unresolved V gene in checked studies; the others have no known cause. D and trimming were read from the DNA, whereas the V and J calls and clone size are those reported in that table. This sample holds some 190,000 clones; over 65% were observed only once. The ten largest clones represent 15% to 20% of the sample.

This record comes from a study of blood T cell repertoires in COVID-19 (TCRdb year 2020). Regarding the research as a whole: The collaborator samples originated in the United States, Italy and Spain and spanned the acute and convalescent phases of COVID-19. The material from the prospective study consisted of cDNA or gDNA derived from T cells, B-cell-depleted T cells, or PBMCs. Subjects who had been exposed to COVID-19, were actively infected with it, or had recovered from it provided the deeply sampled blood TCRbeta repertoires that made up the dataset. A freely available public database, intended as a resource for researchers studying the immune response to SARS-CoV-2, is where the repertoires were released. The samples were drawn from two sources: the first 160 participants of the ongoing ImmuneRACE study, and 950 to 1,500 subjects contributed by 6 global collaborators. A de-identified subject ID, COVID-19 status, age in years and sex were almost always included in the sample metadata. Where available, HLA class I and class II types were obtained from metadata supplied by the sample provider rather than from assay-based typing. Beyond this particular receptor, the publication reports: How much clinical and demographic metadata was included differed by source and by participant, and the metadata was provided uncurated.

In Seattle, one collaborating source enrolled patients while the infection was active and tracked those patients longitudinally over the course of disease. Each collaborating institution followed its own protocols to collect whole blood in K2EDTA tubes. For TCRbeta analysis, collaborators shipped samples in one of three forms: frozen whole blood, isolated PBMCs, or DNA extracted from either of those sample types. At the junction V is shortened by 2 bases and J by 0 bases; bases outside the gene matches: 11. Spanning cysteine to phenylalanine, the CDR3 consists of 18 amino acids. The read is trimmed to its CDR3 DNA, 54 bases read in frame from base 1. The germline V gene gives CDR1 as SNHLY and CDR2 as FYNNEI.

The source is a person aged 70 to 79 with COVID-19, enrolled during active disease. The V gene is TRBV2 and the J gene is TRBJ2-7, and 9 junctional nucleotides match TRBD1. Sequencing input: peripheral blood. The base sequence is TGTGCCAGCAGTGAAAGGGTGGTGCGGACAGGGGACTCCTACGAGCAGTACTTC. Translated, it gives CASSERVVRTGDSYEQYF. The full variable domain, with segments outside the CDR3 supplied by the reference TRBV2 and TRBJ2-7 proteins, appears as EPEVTQTPSHQVTQMGQEVILRCVPISNHLYFYWYRQILGQKVEFLVSFYNNEISEKSEIFDDQFSVERPDGSNFTLKIRSTKLEDSAMYFCASSERVVRTGDSYEQYFGPGTRLTVT.